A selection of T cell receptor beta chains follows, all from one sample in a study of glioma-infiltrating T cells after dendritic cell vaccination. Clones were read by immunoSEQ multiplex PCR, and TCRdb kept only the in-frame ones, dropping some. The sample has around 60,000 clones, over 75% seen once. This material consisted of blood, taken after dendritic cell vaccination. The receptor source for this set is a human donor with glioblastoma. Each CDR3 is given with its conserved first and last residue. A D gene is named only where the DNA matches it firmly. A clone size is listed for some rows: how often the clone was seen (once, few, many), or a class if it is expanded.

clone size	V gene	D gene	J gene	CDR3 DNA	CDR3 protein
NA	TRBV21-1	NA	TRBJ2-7	TGTGCCAGCAGCAATCGGACAGCGTACGAGCAGTACTTC	CASSNRTAYEQYF
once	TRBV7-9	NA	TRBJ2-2	TGTGCCAGCAGCTTTTTTCGGGAAGCGAACACCGGGGAGCTGTTTTTT	CASSFFREANTGELFF
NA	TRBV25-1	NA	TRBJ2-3	TGTGCCAGCAGTGGTCCAAGGGGGGATACGCAGTATTTT	CASSGPRGDTQYF
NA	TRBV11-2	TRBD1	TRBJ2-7	TGTGCCAGCAGCTCAGGGACAGGGGGCTACGAGCAGTACTTC	CASSSGTGGYEQYF
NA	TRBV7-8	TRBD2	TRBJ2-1	TGTGCCAGCAGCGGCAGCGGGGGGGGATACAATGAGCAGTTCTTC	CASSGSGGGYNEQFF
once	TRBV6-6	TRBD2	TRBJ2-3	TGTGCCAGCAGCCTCGCTAGCGGGGGGTTGACAGATACGCAGTATTTT	CASSLASGGLTDTQYF
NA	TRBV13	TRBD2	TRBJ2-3	TGTGCCAGCAGTTCCCAGCGGGGGTCTAGCACAGATACGCAGTATTTT	CASSSQRGSSTDTQYF
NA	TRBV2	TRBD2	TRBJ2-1	TGTGCCAGCAGCTTAGCGGGGGGGTACAATGAGCAGTTCTTC	CASSLAGGYNEQFF
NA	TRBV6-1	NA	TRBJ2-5	TGTGCCAGCAGCGGGGGGCCCCTCGGGACCCAGTACTTC	CASSGGPLGTQYF
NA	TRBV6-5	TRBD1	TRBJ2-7	TGTGCCAGCAGTTACTCCGGACAGGGGGGCGAGCAGTACTTC	CASSYSGQGGEQYF
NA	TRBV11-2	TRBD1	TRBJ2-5	TGTGCCAGCAGCTTTAACCCAGGGGGCGGAAGCCAAGAGACCCAGTACTTC	CASSFNPGGGSQETQYF
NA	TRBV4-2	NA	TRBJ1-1	TGTGCCAGCAGCCAAACGGGAGAGAACACTGAAGCTTTCTTT	CASSQTGENTEAFF
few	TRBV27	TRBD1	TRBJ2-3	TGTGCCAGCATCCCAGTCTTCGGGACAGGTCGATTCACAGATACGCAGTATTTT	CASIPVFGTGRFTDTQYF
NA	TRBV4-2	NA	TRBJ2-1	TGTGCCAGCAGTCAGATCTACAATGAGCAGTTCTTC	CASSQIYNEQFF
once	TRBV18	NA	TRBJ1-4	TGTGCCAGCTCACTGGACAGAATAAATGAAAAACTGTTTTTT	CASSLDRINEKLFF
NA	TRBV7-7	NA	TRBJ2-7	TGTGCTAGCAGCACCAACACAGGCTACGAGCAGTACTTC	CASSTNTGYEQYF
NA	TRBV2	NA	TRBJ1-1	TGTGCCAGCAGTGACACAGGGGAAGCTTTCTTT	CASSDTGEAFF
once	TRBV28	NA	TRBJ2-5	TGTGCCAGCAGCGATTGGGCACAGGGCTCGGAGGAGACCCAGTACTTC	CASSDWAQGSEETQYF
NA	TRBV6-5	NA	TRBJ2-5	TGTGCCAGCAGTTACAGTCTGAGGCAAGAGACCCAGTACTTC	CASSYSLRQETQYF
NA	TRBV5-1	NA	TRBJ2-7	TGCGCCAGCAGCTTGGCCAGTTCCGAAGAGCAGTACTTC	CASSLASSEEQYF
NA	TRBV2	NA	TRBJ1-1	TGTGCCAGCAGTGAAGACGGGATAAACACTGAAGCTTTCTTT	CASSEDGINTEAFF
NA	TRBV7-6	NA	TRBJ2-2	TGTGCCAGCAGCTTACCTCCCGGGATTGGCGGGGAGCTGTTTTTT	CASSLPPGIGGELFF
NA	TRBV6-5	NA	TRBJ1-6	TGTGCCAGCACCAGCCCAGGGCGCGGTTCACCCCTCCACTTT	CASTSPGRGSPLHF
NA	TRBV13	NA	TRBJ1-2	TGTGCCAGCAGCTCGCCGAGGGATAACTATGGCTACACCTTC	CASSSPRDNYGYTF
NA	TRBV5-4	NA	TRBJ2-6	TGTGCCAGCAGCTTAGCAGGGGCCGGGGCCAACGTCCTGACTTTC	CASSLAGAGANVLTF
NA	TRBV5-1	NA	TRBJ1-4	TGCGCCAGCAGGGAAACGACAGCAACTAATGAAAAACTGTTTTTT	CASRETTATNEKLFF
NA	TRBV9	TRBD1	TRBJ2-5	TGTGCCAGCAGCGCCCGACAGGGTTTCGGGGAGACCCAGTACTTC	CASSARQGFGETQYF
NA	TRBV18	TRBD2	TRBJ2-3	TGTGCCAGCTCACCGACTAGCGGGGGAGTTCTGGATACGCAGTATTTT	CASSPTSGGVLDTQYF
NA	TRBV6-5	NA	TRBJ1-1	TGTGCCAGCAGTGGCAGGTTGGGTGACACTGAAGCTTTCTTT	CASSGRLGDTEAFF
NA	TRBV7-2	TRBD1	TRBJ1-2	TGTGCCAGCAGCTTAGCGAGGACAGGGGCTAACTATGGCTACACCTTC	CASSLARTGANYGYTF
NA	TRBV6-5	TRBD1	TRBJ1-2	TGTGCCTACAGGGGGGACTATGGCTACACCTTC	CAYRGDYGYTF
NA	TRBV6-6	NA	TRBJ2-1	TGTGCCAGCTCTCTGAATGAGCAGTTCTTC	CASSLNEQFF